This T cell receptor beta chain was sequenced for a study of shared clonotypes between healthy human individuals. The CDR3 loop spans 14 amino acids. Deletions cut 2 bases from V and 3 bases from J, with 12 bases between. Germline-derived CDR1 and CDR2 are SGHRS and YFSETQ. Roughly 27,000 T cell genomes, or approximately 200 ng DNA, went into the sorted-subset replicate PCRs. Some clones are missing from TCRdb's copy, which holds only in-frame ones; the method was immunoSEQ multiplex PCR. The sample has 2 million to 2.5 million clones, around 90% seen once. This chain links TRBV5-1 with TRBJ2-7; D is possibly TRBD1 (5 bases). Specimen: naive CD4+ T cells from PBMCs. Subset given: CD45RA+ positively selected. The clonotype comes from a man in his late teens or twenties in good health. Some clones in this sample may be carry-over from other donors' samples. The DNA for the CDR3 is TGCGCCAGCAGCTTAACGAAGGGGCTCTACGAGCAGTACTTC. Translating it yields CASSLTKGLYEQYF.